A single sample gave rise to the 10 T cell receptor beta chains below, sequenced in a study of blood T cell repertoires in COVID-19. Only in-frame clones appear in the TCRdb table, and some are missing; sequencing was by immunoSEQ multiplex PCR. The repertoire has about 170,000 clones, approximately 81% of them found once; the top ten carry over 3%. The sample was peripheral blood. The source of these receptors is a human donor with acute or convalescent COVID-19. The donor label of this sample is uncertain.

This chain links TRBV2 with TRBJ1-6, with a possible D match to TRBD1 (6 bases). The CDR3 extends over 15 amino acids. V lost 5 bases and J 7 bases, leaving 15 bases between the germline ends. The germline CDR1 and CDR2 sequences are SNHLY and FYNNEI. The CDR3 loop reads CASSREQGRNSPLHF. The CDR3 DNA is TGTGCCAGCAGTCGAGAACAGGGTAGGAATTCACCCCTCCACTTT. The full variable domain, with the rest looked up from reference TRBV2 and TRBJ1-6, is EPEVTQTPSHQVTQMGQEVILRCVPISNHLYFYWYRQILGQKVEFLVSFYNNEISEKSEIFDDQFSVERPDGSNFTLKIRSTKLEDSAMYFCASSREQGRNSPLHFGNGTRLTVT.

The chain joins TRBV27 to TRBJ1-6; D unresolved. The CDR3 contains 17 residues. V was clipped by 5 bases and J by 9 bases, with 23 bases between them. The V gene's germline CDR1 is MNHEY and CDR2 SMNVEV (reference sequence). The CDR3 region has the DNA TGTGCCAGCAGTCCCCGAGAGGGTGGAACTATATCTTCACCCCTCCACTTT. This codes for CASSPREGGTISSPLHF.

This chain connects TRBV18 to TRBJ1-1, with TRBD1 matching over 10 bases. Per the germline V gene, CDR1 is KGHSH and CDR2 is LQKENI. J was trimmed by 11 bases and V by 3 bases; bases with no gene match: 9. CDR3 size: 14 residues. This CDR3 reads CASSPPGQGVNAFF. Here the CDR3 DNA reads TGTGCCAGCTCACCGCCCGGACAGGGGGTGAACGCTTTCTTT.

CDR3 loop: CASSPSQGSNTEAFF. The DNA for the CDR3 is TGTGCCAGCTCACCTTCACAGGGCTCTAACACTGAAGCTTTCTTT. This chain links TRBV18 with TRBJ1-1, with D possibly being TRBD1 (6 bases). The CDR3 is 15 amino acids. Germline CDR1 reads KGHSH; CDR2 reads LQKENI. The V and J ends lost 3 bases and 2 bases respectively, with 13 bases between them.

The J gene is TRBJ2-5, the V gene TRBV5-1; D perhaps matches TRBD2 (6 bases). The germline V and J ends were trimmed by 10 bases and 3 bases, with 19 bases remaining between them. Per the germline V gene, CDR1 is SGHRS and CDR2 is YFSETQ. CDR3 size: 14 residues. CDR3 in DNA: TGCGCCGGAGCTCGGGGCGGGGTGGAAGAGACCCAGTACTTC. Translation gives CAGARGGVEETQYF.

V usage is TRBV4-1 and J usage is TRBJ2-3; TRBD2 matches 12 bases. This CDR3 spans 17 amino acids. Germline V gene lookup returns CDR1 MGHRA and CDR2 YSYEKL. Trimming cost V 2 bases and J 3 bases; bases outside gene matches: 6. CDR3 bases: TGCGCCAGCAGCCAAACTAGCGGGGGGACCGCGACAGATACGCAGTATTTT. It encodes CASSQTSGGTATDTQYF.

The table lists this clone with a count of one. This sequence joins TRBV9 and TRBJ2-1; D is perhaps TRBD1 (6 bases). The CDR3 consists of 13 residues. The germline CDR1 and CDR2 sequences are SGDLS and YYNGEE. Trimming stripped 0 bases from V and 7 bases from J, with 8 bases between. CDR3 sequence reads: CASSVAQGNEQFF. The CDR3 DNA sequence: TGTGCCAGCAGCGTAGCTCAGGGGAATGAGCAGTTCTTC.

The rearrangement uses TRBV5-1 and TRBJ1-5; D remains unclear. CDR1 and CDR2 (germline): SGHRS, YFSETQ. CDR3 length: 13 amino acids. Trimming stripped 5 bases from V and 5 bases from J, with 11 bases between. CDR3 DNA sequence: TGCGCCAGCAGAATCGGGGTCGATCAGCCCCAGCATTTT. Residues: CASRIGVDQPQHF.

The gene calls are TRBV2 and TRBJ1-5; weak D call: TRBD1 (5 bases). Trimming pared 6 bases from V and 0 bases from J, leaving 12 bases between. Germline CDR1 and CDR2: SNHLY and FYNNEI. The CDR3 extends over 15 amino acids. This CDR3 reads CASRQASNSNQPQHF. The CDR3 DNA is TGTGCCAGCAGACAGGCTTCAAATAGCAATCAGCCCCAGCATTTT.

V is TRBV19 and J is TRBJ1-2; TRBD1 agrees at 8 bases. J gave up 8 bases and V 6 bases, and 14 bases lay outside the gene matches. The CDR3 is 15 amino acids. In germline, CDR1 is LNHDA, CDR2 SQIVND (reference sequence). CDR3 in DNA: TGTGCCAGTAGCCCGAGCGGACAGGGCTCTAGAGGCTACACCTTC. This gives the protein CASSPSGQGSRGYTF.